The 23 T cell receptor beta chains below come from one sample, sequenced in a study of T cells in Graves' hyperthyroidism and ophthalmopathy. TCR beta CDR3 regions were amplified from RNA transcripts. Initially, a first-round RT-PCR of the TCR CDR3 employed the HTBI primer set. TCRdb analysed the multiplex PCR reads with MiXCR anew, one entry per CDR3 protein. The profile shows some 570,000 distinct CDR3 sequences, 15% to 20% of them singletons. Sample: blood. The receptors originated from a woman under 30 with Graves' ophthalmopathy.

The table lists this clonotype with many counts. V is TRBV28 and J is TRBJ2-3, with D tentatively TRBD2 (7 bases). V lost 3 bases and J 4 bases, leaving 14 bases between the germline ends. This CDR3 is 15 amino acids long. Germline CDR1 and CDR2: MDHEN and SYDVKM. The CDR3 region has the DNA TGTGCCAGCAGTTTTGGGGGGGCAAGCTCAGATACGCAGTATTTT. It encodes CASSFGGASSDTQYF. The variable domain in full, with the rest retrieved from reference TRBV28 and TRBJ2-3, is DVKVTQSSRYLVKRTGEKVFLECVQDMDHENMFWYRQDPGLGLRLIYFSYDVKMKEKGDIPEGYSVSREKKERFSLILESASTNQTSMYLCASSFGGASSDTQYFGPGTRLTVL.

The rearrangement joins TRBV27 to TRBJ2-1; D uncertain. The CDR3 consists of 13 residues. Germline V gene data show CDR1 as MNHEY and CDR2 as SMNVEV (reference sequence). V was shortened by 2 bases and J by 6 bases, with 8 bases between the two germline ends. The CDR3 sequence is CASSLGLCNEQFF. The CDR3 nucleotides are TGTGCCAGCAGTTTAGGGTTGTGCAATGAGCAGTTCTTC.

As regards this clonotype: This clone may be a read error of a much larger clone one base away. This chain uses TRBV2 with TRBJ1-3, with TRBD1 identical over 7 bases. From germline, CDR1 is SNHLY and CDR2 FYNNEI. The CDR3 length is 15 residues. CDR3 coding DNA: TGTGCCAGCAGACCGACAGGGTCCTCTGGAAACGCCATATATTTT. It encodes CASRPTGSSGNAIYF.

This clonotype was counted between two and nine times. The chain combines TRBV6-1 with TRBJ2-1; D not certain. CDR1 and CDR2 from the germline V gene are MNHNS and SASEGT. V was cut by 3 bases and J by 8 bases, with 5 bases left in between. The CDR3 length is 11 residues. For the CDR3, the DNA is TGTGCCAGCAGTGACCTATATGAGCAGTTCTTC. Translation gives CASSDLYEQFF.

The genes are TRBV5-1 and TRBJ2-3, with D perhaps matching TRBD1 (6 bases). This CDR3 has 14 amino acids. The germline gives CDR1 SGHRS, CDR2 YFSETQ. Trimming took 4 bases from V and 2 from J, leaving 11 bases between them. In nucleotides, the CDR3 is TGCGCCAGCAGCAAGGACAGCAACACAGATACGCAGTATTTT. It is translated as CASSKDSNTDTQYF.

On this clonotype: A junction end diverges from the germline sequence, so it may reflect a read error. The rearrangement uses TRBV14 and TRBJ2-1; D may be TRBD1 or TRBD2 (6 bases each). Germline-derived CDR1 and CDR2 are SGHDN and FVKESK. The CDR3 has 15 amino acids. This CDR3 reads CASNQVGGGYNEQFF. The CDR3, as DNA: TGTGCCAGCAACCAAGTGGGGGGCGGATACAATGAGCAGTTCTTC.

A few counts support this clonotype. The chain employs TRBV9 and TRBJ2-3; D ambiguous. The CDR3 is 14 amino acids. Trimming pared 0 bases from V and 0 bases from J, leaving 5 bases between. Germline assignment: CDR1 SGDLS and CDR2 YYNGEE. The CDR3 nucleotides read TGTGCCAGCAGCGTAGAACCGAGCACAGATACGCAGTATTTT. Translation: CASSVEPSTDTQYF.

This clonotype was counted at least ten times. This chain uses TRBV12-3 or TRBV12-4 with TRBJ1-2; 8 bases are shared with TRBD1. The CDR3 is made up of 13 amino acids. With V trimmed by 4 bases and J by 7 bases, 5 bases remained unmatched. The CDR3 DNA reads TGTGCCAGCAGTTACGTGGACAGGGCTGGCTACACCTTC. It is translated as CASSYVDRAGYTF.

There are a few counts of this clonotype. The chain combines TRBV4-1 with TRBJ1-1, with TRBD1 matching 9 bases. J gave up 1 base and V 4 bases, and 4 bases lay outside the gene matches. The CDR3 covers 15 residues. The germline V gene has CDR1 MGHRA and CDR2 YSYEKL. CDR3 amino acids: CASSREGQGNTEAFF. Here the CDR3 DNA reads TGCGCCAGCAGCCGAGAGGGACAGGGGAACACTGAAGCTTTCTTT.

This clonotype has a handful of counts. This CDR3 is CASSQGRHAEAFF. In nucleotides, the CDR3 is TGTGCCAGCAGTCAGGGCAGGCATGCTGAAGCTTTCTTT. The chain is built from TRBV6-2 or TRBV6-3 and TRBJ1-1; TRBD1 is a possible D gene (5 bases). Germline V gene lookup returns CDR1 MNHEY and CDR2 SVGEGT. The CDR3 sequence is 13 residues long. Trimming cost V 5 bases and J 6 bases, with 13 bases left between them.

The V and J genes are TRBV5-4 and TRBJ2-5; D gene ambiguous. With 1 base removed from V and 3 bases from J, the gap between germline ends came to 13 bases. This CDR3 contains 15 residues. CDR1 SGHNT and CDR2 YYREEE come from the germline V gene (reference sequence). CDR3 amino acids: CASSLNRVIEETQYF. CDR3 DNA: TGTGCCAGCAGCTTGAATAGGGTTATAGAAGAGACCCAGTACTTC.

The CDR3 coding sequence is TGCAGTGCTCATGGGGGGAGCGGAAGCACAGATACGCAGTATTTT. Protein: CSAHGGSGSTDTQYF. This chain links TRBV20-1 with TRBJ2-3, with a possible D match to TRBD2 (6 bases). Trimming took 5 bases from V and 0 from J, leaving 15 bases between them. Germline V gene data show CDR1 as DFQATT and CDR2 as SNEGSKA (reference sequence). This CDR3 comprises 15 residues.

This clonotype occurred many times. This rearrangement joins TRBV6-5 to TRBJ2-5; D unclear. Germline V gene data show CDR1 as MNHEY and CDR2 as SVGAGI. The CDR3 loop spans 14 amino acids. V dropped 0 bases and J dropped 5 bases, with 10 bases sitting between them. This CDR3 is CASSYSGNLETQYF. The DNA for the CDR3 is TGTGCCAGCAGTTACTCCGGAAACCTGGAGACCCAGTACTTC.

This clonotype was counted between two and nine times. The chain is built from TRBV30 and TRBJ1-3; D is unclear. Germline lookup yields CDR1 GTSNPN and CDR2 SVGIG (reference sequence). The CDR3 sequence is 13 residues long. Trimming stripped 4 bases from V and 0 bases from J, with 7 bases between. This chain's CDR3 is CAWIRISGNTIYF. The CDR3, as DNA: TGTGCCTGGATCCGGATCTCTGGAAACACCATATATTTT.

At least ten counts were recorded for this clonotype. J is TRBJ2-3 and V is TRBV2; 7 bases agree with TRBD2. This CDR3 comprises 15 residues. The germline gives CDR1 SNHLY, CDR2 FYNNEI. J lost 0 bases, V lost 6 bases, and 6 bases had no gene match. CDR3 sequence: CASSRPAGSTDTQYF. The CDR3 coding sequence is TGTGCCAGCAGCAGACCAGCGGGGAGCACAGATACGCAGTATTTT.

This clonotype appeared many times. The chain is built from TRBV3-1 and TRBJ2-1, with D possibly matching TRBD1 (6 bases). CDR1 LGHDT and CDR2 YNNKEL come from the germline V gene (reference sequence). The CDR3 contains 12 residues. Between the trimmed V and J ends, which lost 1 base and 10 bases, there was a span of 8 bases. CDR3 region: CASSQVRGEQFF. In DNA form, the CDR3 reads TGTGCCAGCAGCCAAGTTAGGGGGGAGCAGTTCTTC.

This clonotype was detected ten times or more. This chain joins TRBV12-5 and TRBJ2-1; 8 bases fit TRBD2. Germline assignment: CDR1 LGHNT and CDR2 FRNRAP. The CDR3 extends over 15 amino acids. The J segment lost 8 bases and the V segment lost 3 bases, leaving 9 bases of the junction unmatched. The CDR3 DNA follows: TGTGCTAGTGGTTTTGGGTTAGCGGGATACGATGAGCAGTTCTTC. The encoded protein is CASGFGLAGYDEQFF.

This clonotype occurred a few times. The chain combines TRBV20-1 with TRBJ1-2, with D possibly TRBD1 on 5 matching bases. The V and J ends lost 6 bases and 4 bases respectively, with 18 bases between them. Germline values: CDR1 DFQATT, CDR2 SNEGSKA (reference sequence). CDR3 length: 14 residues. CDR3 sequence (DNA): TGCAGTGCCCTCCCGGCGGGGGTTGGCTATGGCTACACCTTC. Protein: CSALPAGVGYGYTF.

The V gene is TRBV4-2, the J gene TRBJ1-6; D call uncertain. The V and J ends lost 6 bases and 7 bases respectively, with 13 bases between them. The germline gives CDR1 LGHNA, CDR2 YNFKEQ. The CDR3 has 14 amino acids. CDR3 bases: TGTGCCAGCAGTACCGGGTTGTTCAATTCACCCCTCCACTTT. As protein: CASSTGLFNSPLHF.

Many counts were recorded for this clonotype. The junction departs from germline at one end; a sequencing error may be responsible. V gene TRBV5-1 combines with J gene TRBJ2-3; 10 bases agree with TRBD1. There are 14 residues in the CDR3. Germline CDR1 and CDR2: SGHRS and YFSETQ. The CDR3 is CASSLGQGADTQYF. The DNA of the CDR3 is TGTGCCAGCAGCTTAGGACAGGGGGCAGATACGCAGTATTTT.

This clonotype occurred once. The rearrangement joins TRBV15 to TRBJ2-2, with 7 nucleotides matching TRBD2. This CDR3 has 17 amino acids. With V trimmed by 1 base and J by 2 bases, 7 bases remained unmatched. Germline V lookup: CDR1 LNHNV, CDR2 YYDKDF (reference sequence). The DNA for the CDR3 is TGTGCCACCAGCAGAGGCCTGGGGAGGGCTAACACCGGGGAGCTGTTTTTT. This translates into CATSRGLGRANTGELFF.

This clonotype was observed a few times. The V and J genes are TRBV6-2 or TRBV6-3 and TRBJ1-2, with 10 bases fitting TRBD1. Germline lookup yields CDR1 MNHEY and CDR2 SVGEGT. The ends lost 6 bases at V and 8 bases at J; junction bases unmatched: 6. The CDR3 has 13 amino acids. DNA of the CDR3: TGTGCCAGCAGGACAGGGGGCGGAGACGGCTACACCTTC. Translation: CASRTGGGDGYTF.

This clonotype was detected only a few times. The chain carries TRBV2 and TRBJ2-7, with D tentatively TRBD2 (5 bases). The CDR3 has 15 amino acids. With 6 bases removed from V and 0 bases from J, the gap between germline ends came to 15 bases. Germline assignment: CDR1 SNHLY and CDR2 FYNNEI. The CDR3 nucleotides are TGTGCCAGCAGAAAGGACTTCCAAAGCTCCTACGAGCAGTACTTC. As protein: CASRKDFQSSYEQYF.